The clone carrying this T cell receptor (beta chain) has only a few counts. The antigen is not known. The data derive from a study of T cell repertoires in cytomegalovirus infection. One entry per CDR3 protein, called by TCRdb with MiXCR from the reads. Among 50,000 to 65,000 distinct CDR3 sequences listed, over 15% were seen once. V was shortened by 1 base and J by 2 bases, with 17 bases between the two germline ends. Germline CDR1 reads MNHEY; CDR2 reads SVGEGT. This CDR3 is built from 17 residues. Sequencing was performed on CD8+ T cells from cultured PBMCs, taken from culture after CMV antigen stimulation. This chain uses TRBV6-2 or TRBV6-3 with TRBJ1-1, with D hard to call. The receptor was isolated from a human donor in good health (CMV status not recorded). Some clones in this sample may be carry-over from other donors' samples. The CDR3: CASSYWNTLSPNTEAFF. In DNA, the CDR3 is TGTGCCAGCAGTTACTGGAACACACTCTCACCAAACACTGAAGCTTTCTTT.